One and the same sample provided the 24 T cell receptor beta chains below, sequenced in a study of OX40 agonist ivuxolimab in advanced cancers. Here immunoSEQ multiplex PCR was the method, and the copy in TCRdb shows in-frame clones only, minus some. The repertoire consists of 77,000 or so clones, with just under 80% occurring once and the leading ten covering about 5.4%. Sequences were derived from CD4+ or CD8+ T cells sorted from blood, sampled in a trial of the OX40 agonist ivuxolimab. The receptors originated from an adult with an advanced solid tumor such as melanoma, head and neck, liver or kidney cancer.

CDR3: CASSLVGSQETQYF. CDR3 bases: TGTGCCAGCAGCTTGGTTGGGTCTCAGGAGACCCAGTACTTC. This sequence joins TRBV5-4 and TRBJ2-5; D is undetermined. The germline V gene encodes CDR1 SGHNT and CDR2 YYREEE (reference sequence). This CDR3 has 14 residues. Trimming took 0 bases from V and 5 from J, leaving 11 bases between them.

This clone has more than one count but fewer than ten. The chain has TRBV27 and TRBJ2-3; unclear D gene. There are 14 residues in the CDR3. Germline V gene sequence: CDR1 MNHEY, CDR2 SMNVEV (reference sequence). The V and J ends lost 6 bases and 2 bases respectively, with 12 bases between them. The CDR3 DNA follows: TGTGCCAGCAGGGACCTAACACACACAGATACGCAGTATTTT. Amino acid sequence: CASRDLTHTDTQYF.

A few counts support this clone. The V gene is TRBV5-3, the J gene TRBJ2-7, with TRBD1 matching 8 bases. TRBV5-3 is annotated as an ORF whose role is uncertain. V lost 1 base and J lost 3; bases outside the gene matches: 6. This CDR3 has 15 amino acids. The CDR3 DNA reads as TGTGCCAGAAGCTTGAGGGACAGGAGGTTCTACGAGCAGTACTTC. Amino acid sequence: CARSLRDRRFYEQYF.

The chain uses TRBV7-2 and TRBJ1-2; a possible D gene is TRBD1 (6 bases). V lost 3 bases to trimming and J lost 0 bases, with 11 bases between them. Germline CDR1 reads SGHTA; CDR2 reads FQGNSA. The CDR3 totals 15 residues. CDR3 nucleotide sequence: TGTGCCAGCAGCTTCTCGGGGGCCGCTAACTATGGCTACACCTTC. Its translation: CASSFSGAANYGYTF. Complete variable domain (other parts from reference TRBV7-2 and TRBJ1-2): GAGVSQSPSNKVTEKGKDVELRCDPISGHTALYWYRQSLGQGLEFLIYFQGNSAPDKSGLPSDRFSAERTGGSVSTLTIQRTQQEDSAVYLCASSFSGAANYGYTFGSGTRLTVV.

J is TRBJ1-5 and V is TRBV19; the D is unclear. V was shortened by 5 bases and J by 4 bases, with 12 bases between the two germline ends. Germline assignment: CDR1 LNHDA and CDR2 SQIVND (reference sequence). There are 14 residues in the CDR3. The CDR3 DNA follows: TGTGCCAGTAGTGTCTTATGGGATAATCAGCCCCAGCATTTT. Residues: CASSVLWDNQPQHF.

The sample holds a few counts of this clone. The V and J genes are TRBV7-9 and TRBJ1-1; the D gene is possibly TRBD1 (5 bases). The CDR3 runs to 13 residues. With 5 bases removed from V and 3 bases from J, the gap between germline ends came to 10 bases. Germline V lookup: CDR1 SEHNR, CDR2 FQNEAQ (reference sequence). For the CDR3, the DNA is TGTGCCAGCAGCCCTTGGGGGGACACTGAAGCTTTCTTT. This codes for CASSPWGDTEAFF.

The CDR3 DNA reads TGTGCCAGCAGTGAAGTTCAAAGCTCCTACAATGAGCAGTTCTTC. It is translated as CASSEVQSSYNEQFF. The chain links TRBV2 to TRBJ2-1; D remains unclear. The V end was cut by 1 base, the J end by 0 bases, with 7 bases between. The CDR3 consists of 15 residues. The germline V gene has CDR1 SNHLY and CDR2 FYNNEI.

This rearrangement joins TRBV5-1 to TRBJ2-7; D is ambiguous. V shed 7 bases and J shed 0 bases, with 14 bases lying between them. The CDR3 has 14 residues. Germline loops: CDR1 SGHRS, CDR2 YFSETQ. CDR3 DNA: TGCGCCAGCCGTTTGCAGACGAGCTCCTACGAGCAGTACTTC. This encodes CASRLQTSSYEQYF.

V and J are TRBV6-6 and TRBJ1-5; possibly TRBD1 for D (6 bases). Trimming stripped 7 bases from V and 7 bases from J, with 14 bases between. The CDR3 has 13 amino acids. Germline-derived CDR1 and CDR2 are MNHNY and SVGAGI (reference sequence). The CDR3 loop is CASIDRQDQPQHF. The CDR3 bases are TGTGCCAGCATTGACAGACAGGACCAGCCCCAGCATTTT.

CDR3 sequence (DNA): TGTGCCAGCAGCCCTACGAGGGGCGGATCTAACTATGGCTACACCTTC. Translated, it gives CASSPTRGGSNYGYTF. J is TRBJ1-2 and V is TRBV7-2, with D possibly matching TRBD1 (5 bases). The V end was cut by 5 bases, the J end by 0 bases, with 16 bases between. CDR1 and CDR2 (germline): SGHTA, FQGNSA. The CDR3 length is 16 residues.

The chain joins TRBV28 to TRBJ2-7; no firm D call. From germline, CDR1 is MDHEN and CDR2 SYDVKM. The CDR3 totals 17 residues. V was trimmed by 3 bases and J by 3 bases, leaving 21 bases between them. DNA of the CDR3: TGTGCCAGCAGTTTTCCCGTAATAGGTACCATGGACTACGAGCAGTACTTC. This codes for CASSFPVIGTMDYEQYF.

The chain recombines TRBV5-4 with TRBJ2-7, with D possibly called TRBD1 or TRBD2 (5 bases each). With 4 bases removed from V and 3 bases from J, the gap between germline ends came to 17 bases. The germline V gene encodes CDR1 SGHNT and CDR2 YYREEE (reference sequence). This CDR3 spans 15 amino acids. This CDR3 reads CASSRQRDLGYEQYF. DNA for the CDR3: TGTGCCAGCAGCCGCCAAAGGGACCTCGGCTACGAGCAGTACTTC.

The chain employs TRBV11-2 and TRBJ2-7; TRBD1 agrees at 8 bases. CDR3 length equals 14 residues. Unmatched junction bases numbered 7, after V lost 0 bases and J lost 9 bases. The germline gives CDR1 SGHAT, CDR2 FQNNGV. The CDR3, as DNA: TGTGCCAGCAGCTTAGATGGCCAGGGGGCTGTGCAGTACTTC. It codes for CASSLDGQGAVQYF.

The CDR3 bases are TGTGCCAGCAGCTTAGGCGCCCCAGGGACAAGCACCATATATTTT. Residues: CASSLGAPGTSTIYF. The chain couples TRBV7-2 to TRBJ1-3; the D gene is possibly TRBD1 (6 bases). The CDR3 contains 15 residues. Trimming left V 1 base short and J 9 bases short, with 16 bases between. Germline V CDR1 and CDR2: SGHTA, FQGNSA.

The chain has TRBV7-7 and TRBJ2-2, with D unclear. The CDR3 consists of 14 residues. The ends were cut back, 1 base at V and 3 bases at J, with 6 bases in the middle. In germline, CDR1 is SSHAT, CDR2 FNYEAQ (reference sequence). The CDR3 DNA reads TGTGCCAGCAGCTTAGTATACGACACCGGGGAGCTGTTTTTT. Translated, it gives CASSLVYDTGELFF.

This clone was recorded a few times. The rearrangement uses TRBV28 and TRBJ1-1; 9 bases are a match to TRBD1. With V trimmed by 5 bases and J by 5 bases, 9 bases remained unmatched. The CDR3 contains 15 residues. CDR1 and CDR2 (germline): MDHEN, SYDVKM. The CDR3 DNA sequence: TGTGCCAGCAGTCCCCCGGGACAGGGAAGAACTGAAGCTTTCTTT. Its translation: CASSPPGQGRTEAFF.

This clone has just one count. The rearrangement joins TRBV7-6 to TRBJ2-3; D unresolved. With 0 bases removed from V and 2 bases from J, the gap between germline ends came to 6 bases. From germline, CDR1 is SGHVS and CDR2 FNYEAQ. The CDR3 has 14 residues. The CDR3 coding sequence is TGTGCCAGCAGCTTAGCGGGTACCACAGATACGCAGTATTTT. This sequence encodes CASSLAGTTDTQYF.

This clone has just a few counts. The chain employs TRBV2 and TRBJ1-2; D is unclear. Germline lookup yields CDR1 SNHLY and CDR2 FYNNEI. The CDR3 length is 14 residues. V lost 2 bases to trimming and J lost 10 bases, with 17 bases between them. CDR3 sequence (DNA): TGTGCCAGCAGTGAACACATACTAAGTCAGGACTACACCTTC. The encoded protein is CASSEHILSQDYTF.

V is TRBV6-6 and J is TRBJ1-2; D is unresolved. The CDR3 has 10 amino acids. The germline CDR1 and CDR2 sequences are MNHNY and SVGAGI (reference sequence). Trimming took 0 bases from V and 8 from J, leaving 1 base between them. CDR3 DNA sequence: TGTGCCAGCAGTTACTCGGGCTACACCTTC. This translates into CASSYSGYTF.

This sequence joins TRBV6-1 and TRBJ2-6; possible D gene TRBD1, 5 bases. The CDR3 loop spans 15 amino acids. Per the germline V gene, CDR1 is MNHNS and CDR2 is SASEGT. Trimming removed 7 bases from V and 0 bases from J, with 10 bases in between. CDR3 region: CASTLGASGANVLTF. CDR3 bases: TGTGCCAGCACCCTTGGGGCCTCTGGGGCCAACGTCCTGACTTTC.

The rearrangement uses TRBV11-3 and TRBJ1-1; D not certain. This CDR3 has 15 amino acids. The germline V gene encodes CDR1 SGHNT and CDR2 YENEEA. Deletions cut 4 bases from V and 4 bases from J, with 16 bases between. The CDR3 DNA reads TGTGCCAGCAGCTCTCCCCGACTGCTTACCACTGAAGCTTTCTTT. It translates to CASSSPRLLTTEAFF.

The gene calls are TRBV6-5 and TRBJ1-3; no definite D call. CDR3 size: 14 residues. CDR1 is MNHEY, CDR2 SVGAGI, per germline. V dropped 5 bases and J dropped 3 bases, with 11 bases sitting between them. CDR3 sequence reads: CASSTTSYGNTIYF. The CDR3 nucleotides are TGTGCCAGCAGTACGACCTCGTATGGAAACACCATATATTTT.

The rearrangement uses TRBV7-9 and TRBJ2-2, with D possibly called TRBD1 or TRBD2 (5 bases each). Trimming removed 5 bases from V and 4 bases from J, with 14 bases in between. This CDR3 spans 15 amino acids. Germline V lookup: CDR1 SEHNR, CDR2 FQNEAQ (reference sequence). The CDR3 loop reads CASSQQGRGTGELFF. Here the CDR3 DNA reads TGTGCCAGCAGCCAGCAGGGACGGGGCACCGGGGAGCTGTTTTTT. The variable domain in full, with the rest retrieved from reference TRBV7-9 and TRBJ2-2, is DTGVSQNPRHKITKRGQNVTFRCDPISEHNRLYWYRQTLGQGPEFLTYFQNEAQLEKSRLLSDRFSAERPKGSFSTLEIQRTEQGDSAMYLCASSQQGRGTGELFFGEGSRLTVL.

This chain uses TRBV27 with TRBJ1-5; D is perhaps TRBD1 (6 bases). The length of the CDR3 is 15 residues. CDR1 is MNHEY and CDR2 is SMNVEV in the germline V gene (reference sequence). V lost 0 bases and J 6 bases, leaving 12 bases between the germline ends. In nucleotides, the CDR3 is TGTGCCAGCAGTTTATCAGGACAGCGAGGTCAGCCCCAGCATTTT. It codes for CASSLSGQRGQPQHF.